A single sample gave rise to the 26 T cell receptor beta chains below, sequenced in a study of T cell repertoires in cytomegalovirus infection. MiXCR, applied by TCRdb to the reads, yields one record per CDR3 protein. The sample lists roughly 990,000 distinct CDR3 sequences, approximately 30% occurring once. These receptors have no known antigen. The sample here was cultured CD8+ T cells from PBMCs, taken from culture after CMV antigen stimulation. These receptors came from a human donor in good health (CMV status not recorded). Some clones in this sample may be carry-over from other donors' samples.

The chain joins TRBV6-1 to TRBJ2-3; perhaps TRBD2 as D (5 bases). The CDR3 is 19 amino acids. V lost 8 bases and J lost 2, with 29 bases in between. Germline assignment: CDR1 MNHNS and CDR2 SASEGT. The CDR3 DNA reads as TGTGCCAGCCGGCCTACCCTACGGGCATCCCGGGAAACCACAGATACGCAGTATTTT. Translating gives CASRPTLRASRETTDTQYF.

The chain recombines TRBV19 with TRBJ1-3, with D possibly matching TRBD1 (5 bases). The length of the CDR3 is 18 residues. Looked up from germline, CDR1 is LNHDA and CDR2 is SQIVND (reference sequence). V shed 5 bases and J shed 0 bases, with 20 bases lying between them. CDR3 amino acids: CASSVRDGGTLSGNTIYF. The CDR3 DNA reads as TGTGCCAGTAGTGTCCGGGACGGCGGAACCCTCTCTGGAAACACCATATATTTT.

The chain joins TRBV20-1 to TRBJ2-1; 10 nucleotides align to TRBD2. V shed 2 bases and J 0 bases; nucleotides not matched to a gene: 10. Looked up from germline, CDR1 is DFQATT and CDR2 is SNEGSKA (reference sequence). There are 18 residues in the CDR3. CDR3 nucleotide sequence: TGCAGTGCTAGAAGGGGTAGCGGGGGGCTCAGCTCCTACAATGAGCAGTTCTTC. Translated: CSARRGSGGLSSYNEQFF.

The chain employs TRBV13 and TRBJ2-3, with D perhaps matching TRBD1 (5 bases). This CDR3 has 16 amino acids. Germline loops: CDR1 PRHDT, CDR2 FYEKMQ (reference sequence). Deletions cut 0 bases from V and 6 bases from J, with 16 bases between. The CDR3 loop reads CASSLGGHLRTDTQYF. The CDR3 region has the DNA TGTGCCAGCAGCTTAGGCGGACACCTCCGTACGGATACGCAGTATTTT.

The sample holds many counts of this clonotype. The CDR3 DNA reads TGTGCCAGCAGTTTCAGCTCCTATAATTCACCCCTCCACTTT. Translating gives CASSFSSYNSPLHF. This chain connects TRBV27 to TRBJ1-6; no firm D call. This CDR3 has 14 amino acids. Germline loops: CDR1 MNHEY, CDR2 SMNVEV (reference sequence). Trimming pared 3 bases from V and 0 bases from J, leaving 3 bases between.

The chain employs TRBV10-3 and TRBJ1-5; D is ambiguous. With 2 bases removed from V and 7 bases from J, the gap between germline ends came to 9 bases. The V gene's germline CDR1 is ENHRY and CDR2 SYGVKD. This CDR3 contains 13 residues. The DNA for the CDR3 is TGTGCCATCAGTGAGAGGTCCCACCAGCCCCAGCATTTT. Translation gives CAISERSHQPQHF.

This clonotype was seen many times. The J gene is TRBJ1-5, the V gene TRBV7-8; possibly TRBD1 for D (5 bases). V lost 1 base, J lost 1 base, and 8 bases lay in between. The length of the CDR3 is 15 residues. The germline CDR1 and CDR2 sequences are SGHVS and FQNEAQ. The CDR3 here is CASSLVGQSNQPQHF. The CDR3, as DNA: TGTGCCAGCAGCTTAGTGGGGCAGAGCAATCAGCCCCAGCATTTT.

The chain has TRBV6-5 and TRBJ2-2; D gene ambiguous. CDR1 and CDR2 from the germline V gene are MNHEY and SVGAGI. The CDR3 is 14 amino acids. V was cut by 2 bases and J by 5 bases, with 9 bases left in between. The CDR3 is CASSYRTETGELFF. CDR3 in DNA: TGTGCCAGCAGTTACCGGACCGAGACCGGGGAGCTGTTTTTT.

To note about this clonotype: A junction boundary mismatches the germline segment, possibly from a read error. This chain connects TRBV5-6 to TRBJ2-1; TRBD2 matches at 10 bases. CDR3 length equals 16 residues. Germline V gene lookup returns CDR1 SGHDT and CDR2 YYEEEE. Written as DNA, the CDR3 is TGTGCCGGCAGTCCCATCCTAGCGGGGGCTTACAATGAGCAGTTCTTC. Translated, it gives CAGSPILAGAYNEQFF.

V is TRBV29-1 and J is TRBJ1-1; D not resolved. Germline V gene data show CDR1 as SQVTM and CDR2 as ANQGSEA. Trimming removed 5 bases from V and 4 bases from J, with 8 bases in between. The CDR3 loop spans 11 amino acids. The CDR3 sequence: CSVSKGTEAFF. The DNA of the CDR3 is TGCAGCGTTTCAAAAGGCACTGAAGCTTTCTTT.

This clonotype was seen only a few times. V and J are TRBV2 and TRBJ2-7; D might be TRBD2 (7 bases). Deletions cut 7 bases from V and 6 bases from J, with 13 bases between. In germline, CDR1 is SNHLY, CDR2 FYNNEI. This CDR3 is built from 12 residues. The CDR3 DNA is TGTGCCAGCATGGGGGGGCCAGCCGAGCAGTACTTC. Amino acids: CASMGGPAEQYF.

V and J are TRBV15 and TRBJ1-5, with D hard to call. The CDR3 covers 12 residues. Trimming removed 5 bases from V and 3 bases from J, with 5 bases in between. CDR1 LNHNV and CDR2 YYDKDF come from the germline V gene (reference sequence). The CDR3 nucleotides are TGTGCCACCAGCCCGGTCAATCAGCCCCAGCATTTT. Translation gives CATSPVNQPQHF. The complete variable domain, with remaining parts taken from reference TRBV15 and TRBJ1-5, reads DAMVIQNPRYQVTQFGKPVTLSCSQTLNHNVMYWYQQKSSQAPKLLFHYYDKDFNNEADTPDNFQSRRPNTSFCFLDIRSPGLGDTAMYLCATSPVNQPQHFGDGTRLSIL.

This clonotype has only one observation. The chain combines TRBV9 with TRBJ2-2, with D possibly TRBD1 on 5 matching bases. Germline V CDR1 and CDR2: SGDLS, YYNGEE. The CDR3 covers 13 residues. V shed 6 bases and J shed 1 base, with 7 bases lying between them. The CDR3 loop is CASTGQNTGELFF. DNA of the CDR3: TGTGCCAGCACAGGACAGAACACCGGGGAGCTGTTTTTT.

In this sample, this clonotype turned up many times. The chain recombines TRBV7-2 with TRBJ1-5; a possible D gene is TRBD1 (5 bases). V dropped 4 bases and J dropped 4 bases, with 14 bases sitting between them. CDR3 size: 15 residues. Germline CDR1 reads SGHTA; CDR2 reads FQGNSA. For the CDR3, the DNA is TGTGCCAGCAGCTATGGGATCGGGACGAATCAGCCCCAGCATTTT. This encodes CASSYGIGTNQPQHF.

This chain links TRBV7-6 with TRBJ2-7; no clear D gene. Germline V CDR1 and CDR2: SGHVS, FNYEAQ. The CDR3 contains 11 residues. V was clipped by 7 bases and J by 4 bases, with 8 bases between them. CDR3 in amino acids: CASTYTYEQYF. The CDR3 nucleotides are TGTGCCAGCACTTATACTTACGAGCAGTACTTC.

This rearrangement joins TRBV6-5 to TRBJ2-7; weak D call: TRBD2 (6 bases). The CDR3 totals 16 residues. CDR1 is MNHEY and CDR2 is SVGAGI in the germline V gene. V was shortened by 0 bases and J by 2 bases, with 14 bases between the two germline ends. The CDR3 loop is CASSYSISGGPYEQYF. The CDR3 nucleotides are TGTGCCAGCAGTTACTCGATTAGCGGCGGCCCCTACGAGCAGTACTTC.

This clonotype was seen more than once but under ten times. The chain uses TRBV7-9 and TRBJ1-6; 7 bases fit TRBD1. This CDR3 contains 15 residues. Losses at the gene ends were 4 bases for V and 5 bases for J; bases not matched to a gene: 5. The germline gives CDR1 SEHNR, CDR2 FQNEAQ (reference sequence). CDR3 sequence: CASSSGTVNNSPLHF. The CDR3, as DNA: TGTGCCAGCAGCTCCGGGACAGTGAATAATTCACCCCTCCACTTT. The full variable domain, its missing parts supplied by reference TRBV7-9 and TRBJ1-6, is DTGVSQNPRHKITKRGQNVTFRCDPISEHNRLYWYRQTLGQGPEFLTYFQNEAQLEKSRLLSDRFSAERPKGSFSTLEIQRTEQGDSAMYLCASSSGTVNNSPLHFGNGTRLTVT.

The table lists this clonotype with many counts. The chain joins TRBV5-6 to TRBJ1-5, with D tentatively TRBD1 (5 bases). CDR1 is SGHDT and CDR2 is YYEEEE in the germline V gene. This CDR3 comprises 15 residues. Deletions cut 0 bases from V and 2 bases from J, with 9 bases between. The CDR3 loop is CASSLGWGGNQPQHF. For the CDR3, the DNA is TGTGCCAGCAGCTTGGGTTGGGGCGGCAATCAGCCCCAGCATTTT.

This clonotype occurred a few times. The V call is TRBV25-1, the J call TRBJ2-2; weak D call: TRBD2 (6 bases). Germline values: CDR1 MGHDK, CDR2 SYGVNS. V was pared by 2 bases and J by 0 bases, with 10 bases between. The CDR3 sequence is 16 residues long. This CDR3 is CASSELREPNTGELFF. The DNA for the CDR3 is TGTGCCAGCAGTGAACTGCGGGAACCGAACACCGGGGAGCTGTTTTTT.

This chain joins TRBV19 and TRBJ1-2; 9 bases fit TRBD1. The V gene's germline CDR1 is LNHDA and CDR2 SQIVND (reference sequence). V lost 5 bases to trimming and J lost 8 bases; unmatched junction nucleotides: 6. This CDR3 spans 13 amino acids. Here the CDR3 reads CASSRDREKGYTF. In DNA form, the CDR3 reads TGTGCCAGTAGTCGGGACAGGGAGAAGGGCTACACCTTC.

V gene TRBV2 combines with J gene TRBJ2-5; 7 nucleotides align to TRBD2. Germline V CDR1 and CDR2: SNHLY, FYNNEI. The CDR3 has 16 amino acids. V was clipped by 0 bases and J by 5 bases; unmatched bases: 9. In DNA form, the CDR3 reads TGTGCCAGCAGTGAAGCTTCTTCAGCGGGGTACGAGACCCAGTACTTC. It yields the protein CASSEASSAGYETQYF.

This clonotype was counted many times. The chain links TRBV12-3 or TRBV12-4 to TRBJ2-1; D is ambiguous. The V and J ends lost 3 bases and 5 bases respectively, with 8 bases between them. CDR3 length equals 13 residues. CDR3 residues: CASSFGGNNEQFF. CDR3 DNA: TGTGCCAGCAGTTTTGGCGGCAACAATGAGCAGTTCTTC.

CDR3 nucleotide sequence: TGTGCCAGCGGCCCCCAGCGGGAGGGGAGCTACTATGGCTACACCTTC. Its translation: CASGPQREGSYYGYTF. This chain connects TRBV27 to TRBJ1-2; TRBD1 might be the D (5 bases). V lost 8 bases and J lost 3, with 22 bases in between. The V gene's germline CDR1 is MNHEY and CDR2 SMNVEV (reference sequence). CDR3 length: 16 residues.

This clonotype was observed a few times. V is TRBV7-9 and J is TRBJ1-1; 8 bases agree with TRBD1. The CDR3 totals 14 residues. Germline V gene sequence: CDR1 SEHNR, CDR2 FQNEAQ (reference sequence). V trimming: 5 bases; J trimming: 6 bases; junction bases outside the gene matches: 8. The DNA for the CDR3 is TGTGCCAGCAGCACACAGGACAGGGAGCCTGAAGCTTTCTTT. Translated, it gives CASSTQDREPEAFF.

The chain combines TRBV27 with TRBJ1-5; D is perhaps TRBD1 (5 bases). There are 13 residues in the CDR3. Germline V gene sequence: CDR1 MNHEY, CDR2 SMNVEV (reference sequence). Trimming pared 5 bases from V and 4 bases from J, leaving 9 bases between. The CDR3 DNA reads TGTGCCAGCAGTAGAGGGGTTAATCAGCCCCAGCATTTT. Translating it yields CASSRGVNQPQHF.

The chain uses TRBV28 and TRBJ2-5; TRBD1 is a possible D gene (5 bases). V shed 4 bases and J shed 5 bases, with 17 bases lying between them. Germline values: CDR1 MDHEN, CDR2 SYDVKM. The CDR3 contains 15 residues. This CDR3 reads CASSSEGARWETQYF. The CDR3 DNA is TGTGCCAGCAGTTCTGAAGGGGCACGGTGGGAGACCCAGTACTTC.